This entry is about one T cell receptor (beta chain). Its antigen is not known. The CDR3 is made up of 14 amino acids. V was shortened by 2 bases and J by 3 bases, with 11 bases between the two germline ends. CDR1 SGHNT and CDR2 YYREEE come from the germline V gene (reference sequence). Genomic DNA (from each subset) was split evenly across several immunoSEQ plates. Data came from immunoSEQ multiplex PCR; TCRdb stores just in-frame clones and leaves some out. The profile covers fewer than 2.5 million clones, with over 85% appearing a single time and 0.35% to 0.45% taken by the ten largest. The data derive from a study of shared clonotypes between healthy human individuals. Study summary: The study drew on a couple of women and three men aged 18 to 49 as donors. Study-wide findings and caveats: Sharing across four donors was highest in naive CD4 (roughly 5%) and lowest in memory CD8 (0.4%). Clonotype sharing across donors was expected to vary with sequencing depth.

The sequenced sample consisted of naive CD4+ T cells from PBMCs. Subset indicated: CD45RA+ positively selected. The sequence derives from a man between 18 and 29 years old in good health. Some clones in this sample may be carry-over from other donors' samples. The chain has TRBV5-4 and TRBJ1-1; D is ambiguous. The DNA for the CDR3 is TGTGCCAGCAGCTTCACCACCAGCGACACTGAAGCTTTCTTT. Its translation: CASSFTTSDTEAFF.